This T cell receptor beta chain was captured by sequencing in a study of T cells after yellow fever vaccination. Study at large: Low-cell-number fractions underwent preparation using SMART-Seq v4 Ultra Low Input.

The study's findings and limits: Contamination of FACS-sorted repertoires by abundant clonotypes from the bulk population could occur. Reappearance after the booster was observed for most primary-vaccination clones (96% CD4, almost 90% CD8).

Deletions cut 0 bases from V and 0 bases from J, with 9 bases between. Germline V gene sequence: CDR1 DFQATT, CDR2 SNEGSKA (reference sequence). This CDR3 is 15 amino acids long. This clonotype was found a few times. The antigen is undetermined. It was through 5'RACE template switching that TCR cDNA was made, with a universal primer site and UMIs added. Using its own MiXCR run on the 5' RACE reads, TCRdb lists one record per CDR3 protein. Among 550,000 to 750,000 distinct CDR3 sequences, about 14% were seen once, and the ten largest hold more than 12%. This clonotype was obtained from a man aged 25 to 45 who received the YFV17D yellow fever vaccine. This rearrangement joins TRBV20-1 to TRBJ2-1; TRBD2 might be the D (5 bases). The material was PBMCs, obtained on the day of the yellow fever booster vaccination. CDR3 DNA: TGCAGTGCTAGAGAGGAGGCGCTCTCCTACAATGAGCAGTTCTTC. It is translated as CSAREEALSYNEQFF.